One and the same sample provided the 16 T cell receptor beta chains below, sequenced in a study of T-cell reconstitution after alpha-beta-depleted transplantation in children. Preparation of the TCRbeta library used unique molecular identifiers. TCRdb reprocessed the PCR reads with MiXCR, giving one entry per CDR3 protein. The sample shows under 300,000 distinct CDR3 sequences, approximately 10% of them seen only once. This specimen was peripheral blood, taken 180 days after TCRalphabeta/CD19-depleted stem cell transplant. Every receptor here comes from a male patient between 2 and 15 years old who had a stem cell transplant for chronic granulomatous disease, so the T cells may come from the graft donor.

This clonotype came up many times. The V and J genes are TRBV12-3 or TRBV12-4 and TRBJ2-3; a weak D match, TRBD2 (6 bases). V was shortened by 6 bases and J by 3 bases, with 16 bases between the two germline ends. The CDR3 totals 15 residues. The CDR3 reads CASSPGTGLTDTQYF. The CDR3 DNA is TGTGCCAGCAGCCCCGGGACTGGCTTAACAGATACGCAGTATTTT.

V is TRBV5-4 and J is TRBJ1-5, with 12 nucleotides matching TRBD1. The trim removed 2 bases at V and 7 bases at J, leaving 4 bases unmatched. The CDR3 is 15 residues long. Germline V gives CDR1 SGHNT, CDR2 YYREEE (reference sequence). CDR3 DNA: TGTGCCAGCAGCTTAGGGACAGGGGGCGGGCAGCCCCAGCATTTT. This sequence encodes CASSLGTGGGQPQHF.

This clonotype was observed many times. The chain employs TRBV9 and TRBJ1-2; weak D call: TRBD1 (6 bases). Per the germline V gene, CDR1 is SGDLS and CDR2 is YYNGEE. V was cut by 5 bases and J by 7 bases, with 12 bases left in between. The CDR3 runs to 12 residues. The CDR3 coding sequence is TGTGCCAGCAGAGGGGGAGGCTTTGGCTACACCTTC. Amino acid sequence: CASRGGGFGYTF.

This clonotype was found many times. This chain links TRBV27 with TRBJ1-1; D possibly corresponds to TRBD1 (5 bases). Per the germline V gene, CDR1 is MNHEY and CDR2 is SMNVEV (reference sequence). The CDR3 is 14 residues long. V was trimmed by 6 bases and J by 4 bases, leaving 15 bases between them. In DNA, the CDR3 is TGTGCCAGCAGATCGGGGCTATCTGGCACTGAAGCTTTCTTT. As protein: CASRSGLSGTEAFF.

This clonotype came up many times. The J gene is TRBJ2-5, the V gene TRBV20-1, with 9 bases fitting TRBD2. The CDR3 has 13 residues. Germline values: CDR1 DFQATT, CDR2 SNEGSKA (reference sequence). The trim removed 5 bases at V and 5 bases at J, leaving 6 bases unmatched. CDR3 nucleotides: TGCAGTGCTGCCGGGACTAGCTGGGAGACCCAGTACTTC. Translation: CSAAGTSWETQYF.

This clonotype was detected ten times or more. V and J are TRBV12-3 or TRBV12-4 and TRBJ2-7; the D gene is possibly TRBD1 (7 bases). The ends were cut back, 2 bases at V and 2 bases at J, with 19 bases in the middle. The CDR3 extends over 17 amino acids. The CDR3 nucleotides are TGTGCCAGCAGTTTATTATTGGCGGAGGGGGCGGCCTACGAGCAGTACTTC. Its translation is CASSLLLAEGAAYEQYF.

This clonotype was detected ten times or more. CDR3 nucleotide sequence: TGTGCCAGCAGCTTTCAACCGAACTACAATGAGCAGTTCTTC. This codes for CASSFQPNYNEQFF. This sequence joins TRBV7-2 and TRBJ2-1; D gene unclear. Germline assignment: CDR1 SGHTA and CDR2 FQGNSA. The CDR3 loop spans 14 amino acids. The ends were cut back, 3 bases at V and 3 bases at J, with 9 bases in the middle.

This clonotype was seen many times. No conserved phenylalanine or tryptophan is present at the end of the CDR3, so a read error is the likely explanation. This chain joins TRBV7-9 and TRBJ2-3; TRBD2 agrees at 9 bases. The germline V gene encodes CDR1 SEHNR and CDR2 FQNEAQ (reference sequence). The ends lost 3 bases at V and 4 bases at J; junction bases unmatched: 2. The CDR3 consists of 14 residues. The CDR3 region has the DNA TGTGCCAGCAGCTTTAGCGGGGGCCCAGATACGCAGTATTCT. The encoded protein is CASSFSGGPDTQYS.

This clonotype was counted at least ten times. This sequence joins TRBV29-1 and TRBJ2-5; the D gene is possibly TRBD1 (5 bases). Trimming cost V 3 bases and J 7 bases, with 12 bases left between them. Per the germline V gene, CDR1 is SQVTM and CDR2 is ANQGSEA. The CDR3 totals 12 residues. The CDR3 region is CSVEQGWGTQYF. As DNA, the CDR3 is TGCAGCGTTGAGCAGGGTTGGGGGACCCAGTACTTC.

As regards this clonotype: A much larger clonotype is one base distant, so this may be a read error. Written as DNA, the CDR3 is TGTGCCAGCGGCTTGGGCGCTAAAGAGTTCCACTACGAGCAGTACTTC. It translates to CASGLGAKEFHYEQYF. The chain employs TRBV7-9 and TRBJ2-7; D not certain. In germline, CDR1 is SEHNR, CDR2 FQNEAQ (reference sequence). The CDR3 runs 16 residues.

This clonotype came up many times. The rearrangement joins TRBV7-6 to TRBJ2-1; 8 bases agree with TRBD2. The CDR3 sequence is 16 residues long. CDR1 is SGHVS and CDR2 is FNYEAQ in the germline V gene. With 5 bases clipped from V and 4 bases from J, the junction kept 10 bases outside the gene matches. The CDR3 is CASSPRGGPLYNEQFF. CDR3 in DNA: TGTGCCAGCAGCCCACGCGGGGGGCCCCTATACAATGAGCAGTTCTTC.

A note on this clonotype: One junction end disagrees with the germline gene, perhaps due to a read error. CDR3 in amino acids: CASPPTGTGSYEQYF. The CDR3 DNA reads TGTGCCAGCCCACCTACCGGGACAGGGTCCTACGAGCAGTACTTC. V is TRBV18 and J is TRBJ2-7; 9 bases are a match to TRBD1. CDR1 is KGHSH, CDR2 LQKENI, per germline. The CDR3 extends over 15 amino acids.

There are many counts of this clonotype. This sequence joins TRBV7-3 and TRBJ2-3, with D possibly matching TRBD2 (5 bases). From germline, CDR1 is SGHTA and CDR2 FQGTGA. Trimming left V 5 bases short and J 2 bases short, with 14 bases between. The CDR3 contains 15 residues. The CDR3 DNA reads as TGTGCCAGCAGCACAACAGCGGCCCTCACAGATACGCAGTATTTT. Protein sequence: CASSTTAALTDTQYF.

This clonotype has a count of ten or more. The chain joins TRBV29-1 to TRBJ2-7; 9 bases map to TRBD1. V trimming: 5 bases; J trimming: 6 bases; junction bases outside the gene matches: 14. The CDR3 loop spans 15 amino acids. CDR1 and CDR2 (germline): SQVTM, ANQGSEA. The CDR3 nucleotides read TGCAGCGTTTTTAGGACAGGGGCGTCAGGGGGCGAGCAGTACTTC. This encodes CSVFRTGASGGEQYF.

The gene calls are TRBV24-1 and TRBJ2-7; TRBD1 is a possible D gene (6 bases). V was clipped by 1 base and J by 4 bases, with 7 bases between them. The germline V gene has CDR1 KGHDR and CDR2 SFDVKD. This CDR3 region has 13 residues. The CDR3 coding sequence is TGTGCCACCAGTGATTTACAGGGTTACGAGCAGTACTTC. Translating gives CATSDLQGYEQYF.

This clonotype was picked up many times. The CDR3 sequence: CSARDLGREDTEAFF. The CDR3 coding sequence is TGCAGTGCTAGAGATCTAGGCAGGGAAGATACTGAAGCTTTCTTT. V gene TRBV20-1 combines with J gene TRBJ1-1; D is perhaps TRBD1 (5 bases). Germline assignment: CDR1 DFQATT and CDR2 SNEGSKA (reference sequence). The CDR3 has 15 residues. V shed 0 bases and J shed 5 bases, with 16 bases lying between them.